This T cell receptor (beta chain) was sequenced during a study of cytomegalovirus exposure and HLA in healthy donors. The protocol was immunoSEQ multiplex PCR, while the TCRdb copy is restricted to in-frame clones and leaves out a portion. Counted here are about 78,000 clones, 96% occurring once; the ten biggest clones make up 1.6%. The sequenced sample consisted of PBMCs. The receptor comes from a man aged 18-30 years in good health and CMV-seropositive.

CDR3 sequence: CSVVYRGGTETQYF. In nucleotides, the CDR3 is TGCAGCGTTGTCTATCGGGGGGGGACGGAGACCCAGTACTTC. The rearrangement uses TRBV29-1 and TRBJ2-5, with TRBD2 matching over 8 bases. Germline CDR1 and CDR2: SQVTM and ANQGSEA. Trimming took 4 bases from V and 5 from J; bases not matched to a gene: 9. CDR3 length: 14 residues.